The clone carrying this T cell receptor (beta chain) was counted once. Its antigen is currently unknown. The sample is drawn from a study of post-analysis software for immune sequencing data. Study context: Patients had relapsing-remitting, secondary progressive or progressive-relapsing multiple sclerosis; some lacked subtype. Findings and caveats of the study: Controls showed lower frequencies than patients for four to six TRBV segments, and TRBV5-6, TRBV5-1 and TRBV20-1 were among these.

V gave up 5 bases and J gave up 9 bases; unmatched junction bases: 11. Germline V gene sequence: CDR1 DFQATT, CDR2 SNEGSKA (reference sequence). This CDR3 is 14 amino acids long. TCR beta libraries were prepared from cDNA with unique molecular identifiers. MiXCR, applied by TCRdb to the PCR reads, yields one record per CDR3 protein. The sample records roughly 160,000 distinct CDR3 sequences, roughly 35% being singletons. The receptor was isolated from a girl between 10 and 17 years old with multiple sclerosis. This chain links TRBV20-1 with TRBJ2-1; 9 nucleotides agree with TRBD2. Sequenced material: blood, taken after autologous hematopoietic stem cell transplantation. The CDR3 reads CSAPARLADTEQFF. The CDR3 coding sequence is TGCAGTGCTCCCGCGCGACTAGCGGACACTGAGCAGTTCTTC.